Following are 16 T cell receptor beta chains from one sample sequenced in a study of cytomegalovirus exposure and HLA in healthy donors. Primers: 60 Vbeta forward and 13 Jbeta reverse. Measured with immunoSEQ multiplex PCR; TCRdb has only the in-frame clones, and not every one. This table holds around 150,000 clones, roughly 83% found once. Sequencing was done on a sample of PBMCs. The receptor set was obtained from a human donor in good health.

This rearrangement joins TRBV30 to TRBJ1-5; a possible D gene is TRBD1 (6 bases). The CDR3 consists of 14 residues. Germline V gives CDR1 GTSNPN, CDR2 SVGIG (reference sequence). V shed 0 bases and J shed 4 bases, with 10 bases lying between them. The chain's CDR3 is CAWSVRQGNQPQHF. CDR3 DNA sequence: TGTGCCTGGAGTGTTCGGCAGGGGAATCAGCCCCAGCATTTT.

This sequence joins TRBV19 and TRBJ1-1; TRBD1 matches at 7 bases. Germline assignment: CDR1 LNHDA and CDR2 SQIVND (reference sequence). Trimming at V came to 7 bases and at J to 3 bases, leaving 5 bases not matched to a gene. The CDR3 is made up of 13 amino acids. For the CDR3, the DNA is TGTGCCAGTATCGGGAGGGGGCACACTGAAGCTTTCTTT. It encodes CASIGRGHTEAFF.

CDR3 loop: CASSYYSGGETQYF. The CDR3 DNA sequence: TGTGCCAGCAGTTACTACTCAGGGGGAGAGACCCAGTACTTC. The chain combines TRBV2 with TRBJ2-5; 7 positions match TRBD1. Germline loops: CDR1 SNHLY, CDR2 FYNNEI. Trimming took 5 bases from V and 4 from J; bases not matched to a gene: 7. This CDR3 contains 14 residues.

Only one count was recorded for this clone. The chain uses TRBV9 and TRBJ1-1; 7 bases line up with TRBD1. This CDR3 region has 14 residues. The junction had 6 bases not matched to a gene; V was cut back by 4 bases and J by 3 bases. CDR1 is SGDLS and CDR2 is YYNGEE in the germline V gene. The DNA of the CDR3 is TGTGCCAGCAGCCCGGACAGGAGGGACACTGAAGCTTTCTTT. The encoded protein is CASSPDRRDTEAFF.

This clone was seen once. The CDR3 sequence: CASSDSVEQFF. CDR3 bases: TGTGCCAGCAGCGATAGCGTGGAGCAGTTCTTC. This chain joins TRBV11-3 and TRBJ2-1; tentative D call: TRBD2 (5 bases). CDR3 size: 11 residues. Germline loops: CDR1 SGHNT, CDR2 YENEEA. Trimming removed 5 bases from V and 10 bases from J, with 9 bases in between.

V usage is TRBV2 and J usage is TRBJ1-1; 8 bases align to TRBD1. V dropped 11 bases and J dropped 8; count of bases not matched to a gene: 13. Germline CDR1 SNHLY, CDR2 FYNNEI. The CDR3 is 13 residues long. The CDR3, as DNA: TGTGCCCTGGAGGACAGGGATATGGGGGAAGCTTTCTTT. Protein product: CALEDRDMGEAFF.

This chain uses TRBV7-9 with TRBJ1-1, with D uncertain. CDR3 length: 17 residues. Trimming stripped 1 base from V and 10 bases from J, with 25 bases between. Germline assignment: CDR1 SEHNR and CDR2 FQNEAQ (reference sequence). Here the CDR3 DNA reads TGTGCCAGCAGCTTAGTCGGGCTGTCAGCTAGCGGGGAAGCAGCTTTCTTT. Protein: CASSLVGLSASGEAAFF.

The chain uses TRBV7-9 and TRBJ2-7; 7 bases are shared with TRBD1. CDR1 and CDR2 from the germline V gene are SEHNR and FQNEAQ (reference sequence). The CDR3 spans 14 residues. Trimming at V came to 5 bases and at J to 0 bases, leaving 4 bases not matched to a gene. CDR3 amino acids: CASSRRDSSYEQYF. As DNA, the CDR3 is TGTGCCAGCAGCCGCCGGGACAGCTCCTACGAGCAGTACTTC.

Regarding this clone: At one of its ends the junction is not consistent with the germline gene, which may arise from a read error. The rearrangement links TRBV7-9 to TRBJ2-7; 7 nucleotides line up with TRBD2. The germline gives CDR1 SEHNR, CDR2 FQNEAQ (reference sequence). This CDR3 region has 18 residues. The CDR3 bases are TGTTCCAGCAGCTTATCTAGCGCGGGAGAAGGAAACCCCTACGAGCAGTACTTC. Translated, it gives CSSSLSSAGEGNPYEQYF. Variable domain in full (rest from reference TRBV7-9 and TRBJ2-7): DTGVSQNPRHKITKRGQNVTFRCDPISEHNRLYWYRQTLGQGPEFLTYFQNEAQLEKSRLLSDRFSAERPKGSFSTLEIQRTEQGDSAMYLCSSSLSSAGEGNPYEQYFGPGTRLTVT.

The chain carries TRBV18 and TRBJ1-5, with D perhaps TRBD1 (6 bases). CDR1 is KGHSH and CDR2 is LQKENI in the germline V gene. The V end lost 8 bases, the J end lost 5 bases, and 16 bases lay between the germline ends. This CDR3 spans 14 amino acids. The CDR3 sequence is CASSLSGVDQPQHF. Written as DNA, the CDR3 is TGTGCCAGCAGCTTGTCAGGGGTCGATCAGCCCCAGCATTTT.

This chain joins TRBV11-3 and TRBJ2-1, with 11 positions matching TRBD2. Trimming removed 5 bases from V and 5 bases from J; junction bases left unmatched: 11. CDR1 SGHNT and CDR2 YENEEA come from the germline V gene. This CDR3 contains 17 residues. CDR3 in DNA: TGTGCCAGCAGCCCTTCTAGTGGACTAGCGGGTAACAATGAGCAGTTCTTC. The encoded protein is CASSPSSGLAGNNEQFF.

This clone was counted a single time. The chain joins TRBV6-1 to TRBJ2-5; tentatively, D is TRBD2 (6 bases). V was shortened by 1 base and J by 9 bases, with 12 bases between the two germline ends. There are 13 residues in the CDR3. Per germline, CDR1 MNHNS and CDR2 SASEGT. The CDR3 loop reads CASSEGRGRPQYF. CDR3 in DNA: TGTGCCAGCAGTGAAGGGAGGGGAAGGCCCCAGTACTTC.

The chain uses TRBV10-2 and TRBJ2-1; D is undetermined. This CDR3 has 16 residues. The V end lost 0 bases, the J end lost 4 bases, and 13 bases lay between the germline ends. The germline V gene has CDR1 WSHSY and CDR2 SAAADI. The CDR3 sequence: CASSESSASWYNEQFF. The CDR3 DNA reads TGCGCCAGCAGTGAGTCGAGCGCGTCTTGGTACAATGAGCAGTTCTTC.

This clone has just one count. The rearrangement uses TRBV2 and TRBJ2-5; 11 bases align to TRBD2. There are 14 residues in the CDR3. Germline V lookup: CDR1 SNHLY, CDR2 FYNNEI. V gave up 4 bases and J gave up 5 bases; unmatched junction bases: 3. The CDR3 bases are TGTGCCAGCAGTGGGGCTAGCGGGAGGGAGACCCAGTACTTC. It yields the protein CASSGASGRETQYF.

The V gene is TRBV7-8, the J gene TRBJ1-2; no reliable D call. Per the germline V gene, CDR1 is SGHVS and CDR2 is FQNEAQ. The V end was cut by 0 bases, the J end by 5 bases, with 22 bases between. The CDR3 spans 18 residues. The CDR3 sequence: CASSLARIPGEGVYGYTF. The CDR3, as DNA: TGTGCCAGCAGCTTAGCGCGTATCCCCGGGGAAGGTGTTTATGGCTACACCTTC. The full variable domain, completed using reference TRBV7-8 and TRBJ1-2, is GAGVSQSPRYKVAKRGQDVALRCDPISGHVSLFWYQQALGQGPEFLTYFQNEAQLDKSGLPSDRFFAERPEGSVSTLKIQRTQQEDSAVYLCASSLARIPGEGVYGYTFGSGTRLTVV.

The genes are TRBV7-2 and TRBJ2-5; D is possibly TRBD2 (6 bases). The CDR3 is 14 amino acids. Trimming shortened V by 5 bases and J by 2 bases, and 12 bases separated the two germline ends. Germline V gives CDR1 SGHTA, CDR2 FQGNSA. The CDR3 DNA follows: TGTGCCAGCAGCCCGGGACTTCAGCAAGAGACCCAGTACTTC. Its protein is CASSPGLQQETQYF. The full variable domain, rest sourced from reference TRBV7-2 and TRBJ2-5, is GAGVSQSPSNKVTEKGKDVELRCDPISGHTALYWYRQSLGQGLEFLIYFQGNSAPDKSGLPSDRFSAERTGGSVSTLTIQRTQQEDSAVYLCASSPGLQQETQYFGPGTRLLVL.